These 24 T cell receptor beta chains came from one sample sequenced in a study of blood T cell repertoires in COVID-19. Measured with immunoSEQ multiplex PCR; TCRdb has only the in-frame clones, and not every one. This table has 93,000 or so clones, approximately 84% appearing once. The specimen was peripheral blood. These receptors came from a human donor in a cohort sampled during active or convalescent COVID-19.

The chain recombines TRBV5-1 with TRBJ2-7; weak D call: TRBD2 (7 bases). Trimming removed 2 bases from V and 0 bases from J, with 15 bases in between. This CDR3 region has 16 residues. CDR1 is SGHRS, CDR2 YFSETQ, per germline. As DNA, the CDR3 is TGCGCCAGCAGCTTTGGGGGGGGCCCGAGCTCCTACGAGCAGTACTTC. Amino acids: CASSFGGGPSSYEQYF.

The rearrangement uses TRBV7-8 and TRBJ2-5, with a possible D match to TRBD2 (6 bases). Deletions cut 0 bases from V and 2 bases from J, with 10 bases between. This CDR3 has 15 amino acids. Germline CDR1 SGHVS, CDR2 FQNEAQ. For the CDR3, the DNA is TGTGCCAGCAGCTTAGCTAGCGGCCCGCAAGAGACCCAGTACTTC. Its translation is CASSLASGPQETQYF. The whole variable domain, remainder taken from reference TRBV7-8 and TRBJ2-5, is GAGVSQSPRYKVAKRGQDVALRCDPISGHVSLFWYQQALGQGPEFLTYFQNEAQLDKSGLPSDRFFAERPEGSVSTLKIQRTQQEDSAVYLCASSLASGPQETQYFGPGTRLLVL.

V usage is TRBV7-9 and J usage is TRBJ1-1; 8 nucleotides line up with TRBD1. This CDR3 region has 16 residues. J was trimmed by 4 bases and V by 3 bases; bases with no gene match: 10. Germline loops: CDR1 SEHNR, CDR2 FQNEAQ (reference sequence). The CDR3 is CASSFPGQGSGTEAFF. The CDR3 nucleotides read TGTGCCAGCAGCTTCCCAGGACAGGGATCGGGCACTGAAGCTTTCTTT.

The chain recombines TRBV5-1 with TRBJ2-2; 8 bases are a match to TRBD2. The CDR3 contains 15 residues. Looked up from germline, CDR1 is SGHRS and CDR2 is YFSETQ. Trimming removed 3 bases from V and 5 bases from J; junction bases left unmatched: 6. The CDR3, as DNA: TGCGCCAGCAGCTGGTCAGCGGGGGTAACCGGGGAGCTGTTTTTT. This translates into CASSWSAGVTGELFF.

The chain links TRBV6-5 to TRBJ2-3, with 15 bases fitting TRBD2. This CDR3 is built from 16 residues. Looked up from germline, CDR1 is MNHEY and CDR2 is SVGAGI. V lost 2 bases, J lost 7 bases, and 4 bases stayed unmatched. The CDR3 protein is CASSYRTSGGANTQYF. The CDR3 coding sequence is TGTGCCAGCAGTTACCGGACTAGCGGGGGGGCAAATACGCAGTATTTT.

The chain is built from TRBV6-5 and TRBJ1-6; weak D call: TRBD1 (6 bases). Deletions cut 5 bases from V and 10 bases from J, with 15 bases between. The CDR3 contains 14 residues. Germline values: CDR1 MNHEY, CDR2 SVGAGI. Here the CDR3 reads CASSPQGVGSPLHF. CDR3 nucleotides: TGTGCCAGCAGTCCACAGGGTGTGGGATCACCCCTCCACTTT.

This chain uses TRBV10-3 with TRBJ1-2; D is undetermined. There are 15 residues in the CDR3. With 0 bases removed from V and 0 bases from J, the gap between germline ends came to 8 bases. In germline, CDR1 is ENHRY, CDR2 SYGVKD. The CDR3 DNA reads as TGTGCCATCAGTGAGTCAGGAGAGGCTAACTATGGCTACACCTTC. It encodes CAISESGEANYGYTF.

The rearrangement joins TRBV19 to TRBJ2-7; D possibly corresponds to TRBD1 (5 bases). Germline CDR1 LNHDA, CDR2 SQIVND (reference sequence). Trimming took 5 bases from V and 2 from J, leaving 13 bases between them. The length of the CDR3 is 14 residues. The CDR3 spells CASSPLTEAYEQYF. The CDR3 nucleotides are TGTGCCAGTAGTCCCTTGACAGAGGCCTACGAGCAGTACTTC.

J is TRBJ1-3 and V is TRBV21-1. TRBV21-1 is a pseudogene. The CDR3 covers 16 residues. The CDR3 is CASSKEGGSEGNTIYF. CDR3 DNA: TGTGCCAGCAGCAAAGAAGGAGGCAGTGAGGGAAACACCATATATTTT.

V and J are TRBV6-2 or TRBV6-3 and TRBJ2-7, with D perhaps TRBD2 (6 bases). Trimming left V 0 bases short and J 2 bases short, with 11 bases between. This CDR3 has 15 residues. In germline, CDR1 is MNHEY, CDR2 SVGEGT. CDR3 region: CASSYSISGTYEQYF. The DNA for the CDR3 is TGTGCCAGCAGTTACTCGATTAGCGGCACCTACGAGCAGTACTTC.

The chain couples TRBV4-3 to TRBJ1-2, with TRBD1 as a possible D gene (6 bases). Germline values: CDR1 LGHNA, CDR2 YSLEER. The CDR3 runs to 19 residues. The V and J ends lost 0 bases and 5 bases respectively, with 25 bases between them. The CDR3 loop reads CASSQEGSRTAIALYGYTF. CDR3 DNA: TGCGCCAGCAGCCAAGAAGGTAGTCGGACAGCGATCGCCCTATATGGCTACACCTTC.

The chain couples TRBV5-1 to TRBJ1-1; no clear D gene. The germline V gene encodes CDR1 SGHRS and CDR2 YFSETQ. V shed 0 bases and J shed 1 base, with 13 bases lying between them. The CDR3 totals 16 residues. The CDR3 sequence is CASSLAPQTRNTEAFF. The CDR3 DNA reads TGCGCCAGCAGCTTGGCTCCTCAGACAAGGAACACTGAAGCTTTCTTT.

This clone was counted between two and nine times. This chain links TRBV14 with TRBJ1-4, with 7 bases that match TRBD1. The CDR3 totals 13 residues. V lost 8 bases, J lost 5 bases, and 5 bases stayed unmatched. Germline CDR1 is SGHDN and CDR2 is FVKESK. The chain's CDR3 is CASSRGLNEKLFF. The CDR3 DNA reads as TGTGCCAGCTCCAGGGGGTTAAATGAAAAACTGTTTTTT. The full variable domain, its missing parts supplied by reference TRBV14 and TRBJ1-4, is EAGVTQFPSHSVIEKGQTVTLRCDPISGHDNLYWYRRVMGKEIKFLLHFVKESKQDESGMPNNRFLAERTGGTYSTLKVQPAELEDSGVYFCASSRGLNEKLFFGSGTQLSVL.

In regard to this clone: At one boundary the junction diverges from the germline segment, which might be a read error. This chain links TRBV7-7 with TRBJ1-2; the D gene is possibly TRBD1 (5 bases). The CDR3 consists of 14 residues. In germline, CDR1 is SSHAT, CDR2 FNYEAQ (reference sequence). The CDR3 spells CASSPLDTNYGYTF. CDR3 bases: TGTGCTAGCAGCCCATTGGACACTAACTATGGCTACACCTTC.

The genes are TRBV5-6 and TRBJ1-1; a possible D gene is TRBD1 (5 bases). In germline, CDR1 is SGHDT, CDR2 YYEEEE. V lost 4 bases, J lost 5 bases, and 9 bases lay in between. This CDR3 region has 12 residues. This chain's CDR3 is CASSPGRTEAFF. CDR3 coding DNA: TGTGCCAGCAGCCCAGGGCGGACTGAAGCTTTCTTT.

This chain connects TRBV7-9 to TRBJ2-2; TRBD2 aligns across 7 bases. Losses at the gene ends were 0 bases for V and 5 bases for J; bases not matched to a gene: 0. In germline, CDR1 is SEHNR, CDR2 FQNEAQ (reference sequence). The CDR3 runs to 14 residues. CDR3 amino acids: CASSLAGGTGELFF. The CDR3 DNA reads as TGTGCCAGCAGCTTAGCCGGGGGGACCGGGGAGCTGTTTTTT.

This chain uses TRBV3-1 (or the pseudogene TRBV3-2) with TRBJ2-5; TRBD2 might be the D (5 bases). Deletions cut 0 bases from V and 1 base from J, with 15 bases between. Germline loops: CDR1 LGHDT, CDR2 YNNKEL (reference sequence). The CDR3 sequence is 17 residues long. The CDR3 DNA reads as TGTGCCAGCAGCCAAGAACCGATGGAGGCCCTCCAAGAGACCCAGTACTTC. Protein: CASSQEPMEALQETQYF.

The V and J genes are TRBV7-8 and TRBJ1-2; D may be TRBD1 (6 bases). Trimming took off 1 base at V and 5 bases at J, with 14 bases between the two ends. CDR1 and CDR2 (germline): SGHVS, FQNEAQ. This CDR3 is 15 amino acids long. The CDR3 here is CASSLVSAGDYGYTF. CDR3 DNA: TGTGCCAGCAGCTTAGTTTCGGCAGGGGATTATGGCTACACCTTC. Filled out from reference TRBV7-8 and TRBJ1-2, the complete variable domain reads GAGVSQSPRYKVAKRGQDVALRCDPISGHVSLFWYQQALGQGPEFLTYFQNEAQLDKSGLPSDRFFAERPEGSVSTLKIQRTQQEDSAVYLCASSLVSAGDYGYTFGSGTRLTVV.

The chain links TRBV4-3 to TRBJ1-2; D is unresolved. Trimming shortened V by 0 bases and J by 7 bases, and 9 bases separated the two germline ends. This CDR3 is built from 13 residues. Per germline, CDR1 LGHNA and CDR2 YSLEER. The CDR3 DNA follows: TGCGCCAGCAGCCAAGAGAGGGTCTCTGGCTACACCTTC. Protein product: CASSQERVSGYTF.

V gene TRBV19 combines with J gene TRBJ1-6, with TRBD1 as a possible D gene (6 bases). CDR3 length equals 14 residues. Trimming shortened V by 10 bases and J by 6 bases, and 16 bases separated the two germline ends. The germline V gene has CDR1 LNHDA and CDR2 SQIVND (reference sequence). DNA of the CDR3: TGTGCCACCCCAAGGACAGAATTTAATTCACCCCTCCACTTT. Its translation: CATPRTEFNSPLHF.

The J gene is TRBJ1-4, the V gene TRBV7-9, with D perhaps TRBD1 (5 bases). Trimming took 7 bases from V and 2 from J, leaving 11 bases between them. Germline V gene data show CDR1 as SEHNR and CDR2 as FQNEAQ (reference sequence). The CDR3 totals 14 residues. The CDR3 nucleotides are TGTGCCAGCAAGCAGGGAGGGACTAATGAAAAACTGTTTTTT. This codes for CASKQGGTNEKLFF.

V is TRBV19 and J is TRBJ2-7; TRBD2 matches 10 bases. The CDR3 loop spans 16 amino acids. With V trimmed by 1 base and J by 3 bases, 6 bases remained unmatched. CDR1 is LNHDA, CDR2 SQIVND, per germline (reference sequence). The CDR3 DNA is TGTGCCAGTAGTATAGCACTAGCGGGGAGAAGCTACGAGCAGTACTTC. Encoded protein: CASSIALAGRSYEQYF.

The J gene is TRBJ1-6, the V gene TRBV6-6, with a tentative D call TRBD1 (6 bases). The CDR3 is 14 amino acids. V was clipped by 5 bases and J by 10 bases, with 15 bases between them. CDR1 is MNHNY and CDR2 is SVGAGI in the germline V gene (reference sequence). DNA of the CDR3: TGTGCCAGCAGTACCGGGGGGGGCTCCTCACCCCTCCACTTT. Translating gives CASSTGGGSSPLHF.

J is TRBJ2-7 and V is TRBV11-2; a possible D gene is TRBD2 (6 bases). The CDR3 contains 16 residues. Germline values: CDR1 SGHAT, CDR2 FQNNGV. Trimming removed 1 base at V and 4 bases at J, with 17 bases between. The CDR3 loop reads CASSLVGDWRVYEQYF. CDR3 coding DNA: TGTGCCAGCAGCTTAGTAGGCGATTGGAGGGTTTACGAGCAGTACTTC. Variable domain in full (rest from reference TRBV11-2 and TRBJ2-7): EAGVAQSPRYKIIEKRQSVAFWCNPISGHATLYWYQQILGQGPKLLIQFQNNGVVDDSQLPKDRFSAERLKGVDSTLKIQPAKLEDSAVYLCASSLVGDWRVYEQYFGPGTRLTVT.